The 23 T cell receptor beta chains reported below all come from one sample, sequenced in a study of blood T cell repertoires in COVID-19 (TCRdb year 2020). Libraries came from the immunoSEQ multiplex PCR assay. TCRdb carries this immuneACCESS record with in-frame sequences only. Its versions omit some clonotypes, under half of them owing to an unresolved V gene in the studies checked, with the rest unexplained. Here the sample has around 270,000 clones; around nine tenths occur a single time. Over 4% of the sample rests with the top ten. Sequenced sample: peripheral blood. The receptors were gathered from a woman aged 60-75 years with COVID-19, enrolled during active disease.

The V call is TRBV24-1, the J call TRBJ1-5; the D is unclear. The length of the CDR3 is 16 residues. Germline-derived CDR1 and CDR2 are KGHDR and SFDVKD. V gave up 2 bases and J gave up 0 bases, with 10 bases separating them. CDR3 sequence reads: CATSDSSGYSNQPQHF. The CDR3 DNA is TGTGCCACCAGTGATTCTTCGGGGTATAGCAATCAGCCCCAGCATTTT.

The rearrangement uses TRBV11-2 and TRBJ2-1; the D is unclear. CDR3 length: 15 residues. The V gene's germline CDR1 is SGHAT and CDR2 FQNNGV. Trimming took 0 bases from V and 1 from J, leaving 7 bases between them. The CDR3 coding sequence is TGTGCCAGCAGCTTAGAACCGGTTTCCTACAATGAGCAGTTCTTC. Amino acid sequence: CASSLEPVSYNEQFF.

This chain connects TRBV6-5 to TRBJ1-5; D ambiguous. This CDR3 has 15 amino acids. V was trimmed by 2 bases and J by 2 bases, leaving 10 bases between them. Germline V gene lookup returns CDR1 MNHEY and CDR2 SVGAGI. CDR3 sequence: CASSYRRVGNQPQHF. The DNA for the CDR3 is TGTGCCAGCAGTTACCGGCGGGTTGGCAATCAGCCCCAGCATTTT.

The chain joins TRBV18 to TRBJ2-7; 10 bases are shared with TRBD2. The V gene's germline CDR1 is KGHSH and CDR2 LQKENI. The CDR3 consists of 16 residues. V lost 2 bases, J lost 3 bases, and 7 bases stayed unmatched. The CDR3 coding sequence is TGTGCCAGCTCACCAGGGGCTAGCGGGAGACTCTACGAGCAGTACTTC. Amino acid sequence: CASSPGASGRLYEQYF.

This clone showed up just once. The V call is TRBV10-3, the J call TRBJ2-3, with D perhaps TRBD1 (5 bases). Looked up from germline, CDR1 is ENHRY and CDR2 is SYGVKD. CDR3 length equals 16 residues. Trimming took 6 bases from V and 0 from J, leaving 16 bases between them. CDR3 sequence: CAIRPTERISTDTQYF. The CDR3 DNA reads TGTGCCATCAGACCGACAGAGCGTATTAGCACAGATACGCAGTATTTT.

This chain uses TRBV21-1 with TRBJ1-3; TRBD1 is the table's D call and was not checked against the DNA. TRBV21-1 is classified as a pseudogene. There are 16 residues in the CDR3. As DNA, the CDR3 is TGTGCCAGCAGCAAAGGGTACAGGGTAGAAGTAAACACCATATATTTT. This translates into CASSKGYRVEVNTIYF.

This chain joins TRBV7-8 and TRBJ1-1, with D possibly being TRBD1 (5 bases). Germline V gives CDR1 SGHVS, CDR2 FQNEAQ. The CDR3 contains 14 residues. Trimming stripped 3 bases from V and 4 bases from J, with 12 bases between. CDR3 in DNA: TGTGCCAGCAGCTTCCCCACAGGTTTCACTGAAGCTTTCTTT. Translating gives CASSFPTGFTEAFF.

This rearrangement joins TRBV28 to TRBJ1-2, with no clear D. This CDR3 has 14 amino acids. V shed 5 bases and J shed 5 bases, with 15 bases lying between them. Per germline, CDR1 MDHEN and CDR2 SYDVKM. CDR3 protein: CASSEQIPPYGYTF. The CDR3 DNA reads TGTGCCAGCAGTGAACAGATCCCACCGTATGGCTACACCTTC.

To note about this clone: Other DNA variants within this sample encode the same CDR3. The rearrangement joins TRBV27 to TRBJ1-5, with TRBD1 matching 7 bases. The CDR3 is made up of 13 amino acids. J lost 4 bases, V lost 3 bases, and 0 bases had no gene match. The germline CDR1 and CDR2 sequences are MNHEY and SMNVEV (reference sequence). For the CDR3, the DNA is TGTGCCAGCAGTTTCAGGGGGAATCAGCCCCAGCATTTT. This gives the protein CASSFRGNQPQHF.

In this sample, this clone turned up a few times. The chain joins TRBV7-9 to TRBJ2-3, with D maybe TRBD1 (5 bases). The CDR3 is 15 amino acids. V was trimmed by 1 base and J by 2 bases, leaving 10 bases between them. Germline loops: CDR1 SEHNR, CDR2 FQNEAQ (reference sequence). The CDR3 DNA is TGTGCCAGCAGCTTAGAAGGGGATATCACAGATACGCAGTATTTT. The encoded protein is CASSLEGDITDTQYF.

This clone is a singleton in its sample. The chain uses TRBV6-1 and TRBJ2-3; 8 nucleotides align to TRBD1. The CDR3 consists of 16 residues. J gave up 5 bases and V 2 bases, and 9 bases lay outside the gene matches. Germline V gene sequence: CDR1 MNHNS, CDR2 SASEGT. The chain's CDR3 is CASSEFGRGPIDTQYF. The CDR3 DNA reads as TGTGCCAGCAGTGAATTTGGCAGGGGGCCCATAGATACGCAGTATTTT.

The chain uses TRBV5-1 and TRBJ2-5; TRBD1 is a possible D gene (5 bases). The ends were cut back, 0 bases at V and 2 bases at J, with 8 bases in the middle. Germline lookup yields CDR1 SGHRS and CDR2 YFSETQ. The CDR3 has 14 amino acids. The CDR3 reads CASSLVPGQETQYF. The DNA for the CDR3 is TGCGCCAGCAGCTTGGTCCCAGGGCAAGAGACCCAGTACTTC.

This chain uses TRBV6-2 or TRBV6-3 with TRBJ2-2; 11 nucleotides match TRBD2. The ends lost 2 bases at V and 7 bases at J; junction bases unmatched: 6. From germline, CDR1 is MNHEY and CDR2 SVGEGT. The length of the CDR3 is 16 residues. The CDR3 nucleotides read TGTGCCAGCAGTTACGAAGCTAGCGGGAGGTACGGGGAGCTGTTTTTT. Amino acid sequence: CASSYEASGRYGELFF.

V gene TRBV28 combines with J gene TRBJ2-7; 10 bases line up with TRBD1. Germline-derived CDR1 and CDR2 are MDHEN and SYDVKM. V shed 6 bases and J 1 base; nucleotides not matched to a gene: 3. The CDR3 is 14 residues long. As DNA, the CDR3 is TGTGCCAGCAGCTGGACAGGGGGGTCCTACGAGCAGTACTTC. It specifies CASSWTGGSYEQYF. Supplemented by reference TRBV28 and TRBJ2-7, the full variable domain reads DVKVTQSSRYLVKRTGEKVFLECVQDMDHENMFWYRQDPGLGLRLIYFSYDVKMKEKGDIPEGYSVSREKKERFSLILESASTNQTSMYLCASSWTGGSYEQYFGPGTRLTVT.

The chain uses TRBV5-5 and TRBJ1-2; D unresolved. The CDR3 loop spans 11 amino acids. Germline CDR1 SGHKS, CDR2 YYEKEE (reference sequence). V lost 5 bases and J 2 bases, leaving 4 bases between the germline ends. The CDR3 is CASSKNYGYTF. The CDR3 region has the DNA TGTGCCAGCAGTAAAAACTATGGCTACACCTTC.

The rearrangement joins TRBV5-4 to TRBJ2-1, with 9 bases matching TRBD2. This CDR3 region has 16 residues. With V trimmed by 4 bases and J by 2 bases, 7 bases remained unmatched. Germline loops: CDR1 SGHNT, CDR2 YYREEE (reference sequence). The CDR3 DNA reads TGTGCCAGCAGCCCACCGCGGGGGGGACCCTACAATGAGCAGTTCTTC. Protein sequence: CASSPPRGGPYNEQFF. Based on the CDR3 plus reference TRBV5-4 and TRBJ2-1, the full variable domain is ETGVTQSPTHLIKTRGQQVTLRCSSQSGHNTVSWYQQALGQGPQFIFQYYREEENGRGNFPPRFSGLQFPNYSSELNVNALELDDSALYLCASSPPRGGPYNEQFFGPGTRLTVL.

This chain uses TRBV15 with TRBJ1-5; tentatively, D is TRBD1 (5 bases). The germline V and J ends were trimmed by 0 bases and 6 bases, with 6 bases remaining between them. CDR3 size: 13 residues. Germline CDR1 is LNHNV and CDR2 is YYDKDF (reference sequence). The CDR3 DNA is TGTGCCACCAGCAGAGAGGGGCCTCAGCCCCAGCATTTT. As protein: CATSREGPQPQHF.

This chain connects TRBV28 to TRBJ1-5, with 12 bases matching TRBD1. Germline CDR1 is MDHEN and CDR2 is SYDVKM. CDR3 length equals 17 residues. The V gene end was trimmed by 5 bases and the J gene end by 2 bases; junction bases not matched to a gene: 7. The CDR3 DNA is TGTGCCAGCAGTGGGACAGGGGGCCCCGTGGGCAATCAGCCCCAGCATTTT. Translation: CASSGTGGPVGNQPQHF.

The chain uses TRBV7-9 and TRBJ2-1, with TRBD2 as a possible D gene (7 bases). The CDR3 runs to 17 residues. Germline V CDR1 and CDR2: SEHNR, FQNEAQ (reference sequence). V was pared by 4 bases and J by 6 bases, with 22 bases between. CDR3 protein: CASSSRGAGDFGNEQFF. The DNA for the CDR3 is TGTGCCAGCAGCTCCCGGGGGGCGGGAGATTTCGGCAATGAGCAGTTCTTC.

The chain has TRBV30 and TRBJ2-7; D possibly corresponds to TRBD2 (5 bases). V shed 2 bases and J shed 0 bases, with 14 bases lying between them. This CDR3 has 15 amino acids. Germline loops: CDR1 GTSNPN, CDR2 SVGIG (reference sequence). DNA of the CDR3: TGTGCCTGGAGTCGAAGAATGAGGGTCTCCTACGAGCAGTACTTC. This codes for CAWSRRMRVSYEQYF.

J is TRBJ2-7 and V is TRBV6-1; D possibly corresponds to TRBD2 (6 bases). V lost 0 bases, J lost 2 bases, and 17 bases lay in between. This CDR3 has 17 amino acids. Looked up from germline, CDR1 is MNHNS and CDR2 is SASEGT. For the CDR3, the DNA is TGTGCCAGCAGTGAAGCGAGGAGGGTCCTCCCCCCCTACGAGCAGTACTTC. Amino acid sequence: CASSEARRVLPPYEQYF.

Of note for this clone: Distinct nucleotide sequences in the sample also encode this CDR3. The chain is built from TRBV6-5 and TRBJ1-1; 8 positions match TRBD1. V was clipped by 6 bases and J by 4 bases; unmatched bases: 7. This CDR3 region has 14 residues. CDR1 and CDR2 (germline): MNHEY, SVGAGI. CDR3 residues: CASSRTGLGTEAFF. The CDR3 nucleotides are TGTGCCAGCAGCAGGACAGGGTTGGGCACTGAAGCTTTCTTT.

The chain carries TRBV5-1 and TRBJ1-2; the D gene is possibly TRBD1 (6 bases). This CDR3 has 15 residues. Germline CDR1 is SGHRS and CDR2 is YFSETQ. Between the trimmed V and J ends, which lost 0 bases and 3 bases, there was a span of 12 bases. In DNA form, the CDR3 reads TGCGCCAGCAGCTTGGGCAGGGGTAGTCACTATGGCTACACCTTC. Its protein is CASSLGRGSHYGYTF. Looking up the rest from reference TRBV5-1 and TRBJ1-2 gives the full variable domain: KAGVTQTPRYLIKTRGQQVTLSCSPISGHRSVSWYQQTPGQGLQFLFEYFSETQRNKGNFPGRFSGRQFSNSRSEMNVSTLELGDSALYLCASSLGRGSHYGYTFGSGTRLTVV.